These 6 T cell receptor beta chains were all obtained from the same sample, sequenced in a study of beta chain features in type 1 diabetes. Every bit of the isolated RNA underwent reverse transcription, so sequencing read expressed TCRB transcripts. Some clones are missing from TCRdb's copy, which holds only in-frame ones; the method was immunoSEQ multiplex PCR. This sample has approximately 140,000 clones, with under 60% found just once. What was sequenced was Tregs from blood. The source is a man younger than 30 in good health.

CDR3 coding DNA: TGTGCCAGTAGCCCCAAAGACAGGGGCCTCAATGAAAAACTGTTTTTT. Amino acid sequence: CASSPKDRGLNEKLFF. The chain recombines TRBV19 with TRBJ1-4, with TRBD1 matching 8 bases. This CDR3 comprises 16 residues. CDR1 LNHDA and CDR2 SQIVND come from the germline V gene (reference sequence). Unmatched junction bases numbered 11, after V lost 6 bases and J lost 5 bases. Supplemented by reference TRBV19 and TRBJ1-4, the full variable domain reads DGGITQSPKYLFRKEGQNVTLSCEQNLNHDAMYWYRQDPGQGLRLIYYSQIVNDFQKGDIAEGYSVSREKKESFPLTVTSAQKNPTAFYLCASSPKDRGLNEKLFFGSGTQLSVL.

CDR3 in DNA: TGCGCCAGCAGTCAATCGGGGGCCAGTGAGTATGGCTACACCTTC. This translates into CASSQSGASEYGYTF. J is TRBJ1-2 and V is TRBV23-1, with a possible D match to TRBD1 (6 bases). TRBV23-1 is classed as an ORF, of uncertain function. The germline V and J ends were trimmed by 0 bases and 5 bases, with 13 bases remaining between them. The CDR3 has 15 amino acids.

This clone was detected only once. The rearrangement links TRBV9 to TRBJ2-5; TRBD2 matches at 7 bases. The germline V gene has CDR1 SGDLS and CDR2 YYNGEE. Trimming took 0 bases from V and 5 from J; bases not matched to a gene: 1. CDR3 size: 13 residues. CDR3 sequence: CASSVVGGETQYF. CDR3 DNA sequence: TGTGCCAGCAGCGTAGTCGGGGGGGAGACCCAGTACTTC.

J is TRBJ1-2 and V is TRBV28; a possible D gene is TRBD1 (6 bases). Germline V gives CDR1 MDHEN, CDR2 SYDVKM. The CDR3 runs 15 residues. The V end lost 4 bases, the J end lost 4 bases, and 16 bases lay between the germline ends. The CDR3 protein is CASSSSAGVVYGYTF. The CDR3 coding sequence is TGTGCCAGCAGTTCCTCGGCAGGGGTCGTCTATGGCTACACCTTC.

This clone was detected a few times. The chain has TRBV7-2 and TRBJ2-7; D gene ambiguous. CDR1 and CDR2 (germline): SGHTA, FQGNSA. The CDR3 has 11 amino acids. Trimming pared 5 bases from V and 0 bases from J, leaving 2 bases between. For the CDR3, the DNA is TGTGCCAGCAGCCACTCCTACGAGCAGTACTTC. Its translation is CASSHSYEQYF.

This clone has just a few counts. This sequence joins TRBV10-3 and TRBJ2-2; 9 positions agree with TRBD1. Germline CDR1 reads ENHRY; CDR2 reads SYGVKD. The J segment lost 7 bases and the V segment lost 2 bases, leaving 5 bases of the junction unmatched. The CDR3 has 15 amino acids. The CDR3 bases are TGTGCCATCAGTGAGCCGGGACAGGGAAGCGGGGAGCTGTTTTTT. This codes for CAISEPGQGSGELFF.